One and the same sample provided the 30 T cell receptor beta chains below, sequenced in a study of CD8+ T cells in alopecia areata. Extracted from the samples, RNA was reverse transcribed into cDNA to serve as the sequencing template. The protocol was immunoSEQ multiplex PCR, while the TCRdb copy is restricted to in-frame clones and leaves out a portion. This repertoire shows under 70,000 clones, 55% to 65% found once; its top ten account for under 20%. The sequences come from CD8+ T cells sorted from blood, collected at week 0. The receptors originated from a human donor with alopecia areata.

The chain couples TRBV29-1 to TRBJ2-1, with 9 bases aligning to TRBD2. The germline CDR1 and CDR2 sequences are SQVTM and ANQGSEA. Trimming took 7 bases from V and 9 from J; bases not matched to a gene: 13. The CDR3 length is 14 residues. CDR3 sequence (DNA): TGCAGCGGTATAAGGGCGGGAGGGGAGAGTGAGCAGTTCTTC. Translated, it gives CSGIRAGGESEQFF.

The V and J genes are TRBV28 and TRBJ2-7; TRBD2 aligns across 8 bases. The V segment lost 6 bases and the J segment 3 bases; nucleotides outside the gene matches: 13. This CDR3 is 16 amino acids long. Germline assignment: CDR1 MDHEN and CDR2 SYDVKM. The CDR3 loop is CASSPLGSGAGYEQYF. CDR3 nucleotide sequence: TGTGCCAGCAGCCCCCTCGGTAGCGGGGCGGGCTACGAGCAGTACTTC.

This clone occurred once. The chain links TRBV7-9 to TRBJ2-5, with no clear D. The CDR3 totals 14 residues. Germline loops: CDR1 SEHNR, CDR2 FQNEAQ (reference sequence). V was clipped by 4 bases and J by 2 bases, with 11 bases between them. This CDR3 is CASSSDPEQETQYF. The DNA of the CDR3 is TGTGCCAGCAGCTCGGACCCAGAACAAGAGACCCAGTACTTC.

The CDR3 loop reads CASTQRGQGVYGYTF. The CDR3 DNA is TGTGCCAGCACCCAACGGGGACAGGGCGTCTATGGCTACACCTTC. This chain uses TRBV13 with TRBJ1-2, with 9 bases matching TRBD1. Unmatched junction bases numbered 10, after V lost 7 bases and J lost 4 bases. The CDR3 is 15 residues long. Germline CDR1 reads PRHDT; CDR2 reads FYEKMQ (reference sequence).

The CDR3 here is CSVEKSYEQYF. In nucleotides, the CDR3 is TGCAGCGTTGAAAAGTCCTACGAGCAGTACTTC. The chain couples TRBV29-1 to TRBJ2-7; unclear D gene. Germline lookup yields CDR1 SQVTM and CDR2 ANQGSEA. The CDR3 totals 11 residues. Between the trimmed V and J ends, which lost 2 bases and 1 base, there was a span of 3 bases.

The chain employs TRBV4-3 and TRBJ1-5, with a possible D match to TRBD1 (5 bases). The CDR3 spans 17 residues. V dropped 4 bases and J dropped 0 bases, with 16 bases sitting between them. The germline V gene has CDR1 LGHNA and CDR2 YSLEER. CDR3 amino acids: CASSPGARPPSNQPQHF. For the CDR3, the DNA is TGCGCCAGCAGCCCTGGGGCCAGGCCCCCTAGCAATCAGCCCCAGCATTTT.

V is TRBV9 and J is TRBJ2-1, with 10 bases fitting TRBD2. V gave up 4 bases and J gave up 2 bases; unmatched junction bases: 3. Germline values: CDR1 SGDLS, CDR2 YYNGEE. The CDR3 is 15 residues long. CDR3 coding DNA: TGTGCCAGCAGCATTGGACTAGCGGCCTACAATGAGCAGTTCTTC. Its protein is CASSIGLAAYNEQFF. Filled out from reference TRBV9 and TRBJ2-1, the complete variable domain reads DSGVTQTPKHLITATGQRVTLRCSPRSGDLSVYWYQQSLDQGLQFLIQYYNGEERAKGNILERFSAQQFPDLHSELNLSSLELGDSALYFCASSIGLAAYNEQFFGPGTRLTVL.

The rearrangement joins TRBV7-8 to TRBJ1-6; D might be TRBD1 (5 bases). The CDR3 loop spans 15 amino acids. The germline V gene has CDR1 SGHVS and CDR2 FQNEAQ. The germline V and J ends were trimmed by 2 bases and 7 bases, with 12 bases remaining between them. The chain's CDR3 is CASSLRTKRNSPLHF. CDR3 DNA sequence: TGTGCCAGCAGCTTAAGGACAAAAAGGAATTCACCCCTCCACTTT.

The gene calls are TRBV2 and TRBJ1-2; TRBD1 aligns across 9 bases. Trimming at V came to 5 bases and at J to 3 bases, leaving 4 bases not matched to a gene. The V gene's germline CDR1 is SNHLY and CDR2 FYNNEI. The CDR3 loop spans 14 amino acids. The CDR3 DNA reads TGTGCCAGCAGTTGGACAGGGGAGCACTATGGCTACACCTTC. Its protein product is CASSWTGEHYGYTF. The whole variable domain, filled in from reference TRBV2 and TRBJ1-2, reads EPEVTQTPSHQVTQMGQEVILRCVPISNHLYFYWYRQILGQKVEFLVSFYNNEISEKSEIFDDQFSVERPDGSNFTLKIRSTKLEDSAMYFCASSWTGEHYGYTFGSGTRLTVV.

The J gene is TRBJ2-7, the V gene TRBV6-6, with D uncertain. The CDR3 covers 14 residues. Deletions cut 0 bases from V and 1 base from J, with 7 bases between. Germline V gene data show CDR1 as MNHNY and CDR2 as SVGAGI (reference sequence). CDR3 residues: CASSYSYGSYEQYF. Written as DNA, the CDR3 is TGTGCCAGCAGTTACTCTTACGGATCCTACGAGCAGTACTTC.

The chain links TRBV9 to TRBJ2-1, with 9 bases lining up with TRBD2. The CDR3 is 17 amino acids. CDR1 is SGDLS, CDR2 YYNGEE, per germline. The V and J ends lost 0 bases and 8 bases, in that order; junction bases with no gene match: 12. The CDR3 DNA follows: TGTGCCAGCAGCGTAGTAGAGGCTAGCGGGGCCATCGATGAGCAGTTCTTC. Protein: CASSVVEASGAIDEQFF.

The chain uses TRBV7-6 and TRBJ2-7; D may match TRBD1 or TRBD2 (5 bases each). From germline, CDR1 is SGHVS and CDR2 FNYEAQ. The V gene lost 5 bases and the J gene lost 3 bases, with 11 bases spanning the gap. There are 13 residues in the CDR3. Written as DNA, the CDR3 is TGTGCCAGCAGCGCCGGGACCGACTACGAGCAGTACTTC. Translating it yields CASSAGTDYEQYF.

Comments on this clone: Given a much more abundant clone one base away, this may be a read error. Different DNA sequences within this sample yield the same CDR3. The rearrangement links TRBV11-2 to TRBJ2-7, with D unresolved. The CDR3 spans 12 residues. CDR1 SGHAT and CDR2 FQNNGV come from the germline V gene. The V end lost 5 bases, the J end lost 4 bases, and 9 bases lay between the germline ends. CDR3 coding DNA: TGTGCCAGCAGCCAAGATAGTTACGAGCAGTACTTC. It specifies CASSQDSYEQYF. The full variable domain, its missing parts supplied by reference TRBV11-2 and TRBJ2-7, is EAGVAQSPRYKIIEKRQSVAFWCNPISGHATLYWYQQILGQGPKLLIQFQNNGVVDDSQLPKDRFSAERLKGVDSTLKIQPAKLEDSAVYLCASSQDSYEQYFGPGTRLTVT.

This clone was seen only a few times. The rearrangement uses TRBV29-1 and TRBJ1-2; TRBD1 matches at 11 bases. The CDR3 length is 13 residues. The V gene's germline CDR1 is SQVTM and CDR2 ANQGSEA. Losses at the gene ends were 7 bases for V and 8 bases for J; bases not matched to a gene: 9. The CDR3 loop is CSGGQGEVEGYTF. The CDR3, as DNA: TGCAGCGGGGGACAGGGGGAGGTGGAAGGCTACACCTTC.

This clone was detected only a few times. The chain uses TRBV4-3 and TRBJ1-2; D is perhaps TRBD1 (5 bases). Germline assignment: CDR1 LGHNA and CDR2 YSLEER. The CDR3 covers 14 residues. V lost 5 bases to trimming and J lost 4 bases, with 14 bases between them. CDR3 loop: CASSAAGTSYGYTF. The DNA for the CDR3 is TGCGCCAGCAGCGCCGCCGGGACTAGCTATGGCTACACCTTC.

The chain combines TRBV7-6 with TRBJ2-2, with D hard to call. V lost 1 base and J lost 5, with 11 bases in between. The CDR3 is 15 residues long. Germline CDR1 reads SGHVS; CDR2 reads FNYEAQ. The CDR3 protein is CASSLDTWVTGELFF. The DNA for the CDR3 is TGTGCCAGCAGCTTAGACACTTGGGTTACCGGGGAGCTGTTTTTT.

This clone was observed a handful of times. The chain combines TRBV7-9 with TRBJ1-4; 9 positions match TRBD1. This CDR3 has 15 residues. CDR1 is SEHNR, CDR2 FQNEAQ, per germline (reference sequence). V lost 2 bases and J lost 8; bases outside the gene matches: 6. The CDR3 spells CASSLTTGGHEKLFF. The CDR3 bases are TGTGCCAGCAGCTTAACGACAGGGGGTCACGAAAAACTGTTTTTT.

V is TRBV5-4 and J is TRBJ2-3; 11 bases match TRBD2. The CDR3 totals 16 residues. Germline loops: CDR1 SGHNT, CDR2 YYREEE (reference sequence). J gave up 0 bases and V 4 bases, and 4 bases lay outside the gene matches. The CDR3 bases are TGTGCCAGCAGCCCACTAGCGGGAGAGAGCACAGATACGCAGTATTTT. The encoded protein is CASSPLAGESTDTQYF. Full variable domain (remainder filled in from reference TRBV5-4 and TRBJ2-3): ETGVTQSPTHLIKTRGQQVTLRCSSQSGHNTVSWYQQALGQGPQFIFQYYREEENGRGNFPPRFSGLQFPNYSSELNVNALELDDSALYLCASSPLAGESTDTQYFGPGTRLTVL.

The rearrangement joins TRBV5-1 to TRBJ2-7, with D unclear. The V gene's germline CDR1 is SGHRS and CDR2 YFSETQ. The germline V and J ends were trimmed by 7 bases and 5 bases, with 13 bases remaining between them. This CDR3 comprises 12 residues. CDR3 coding DNA: TGCGCCAGCGTCGCTAGTAACAACGAGCAGTACTTC. Translated, it gives CASVASNNEQYF.

This clone turned up a few times. CDR3 DNA: TGTGCCAGCAGCCAAGCCCGACAGGGGGTGGACGAGCAGTACTTC. Amino acid sequence: CASSQARQGVDEQYF. The chain employs TRBV4-2 and TRBJ2-7; TRBD1 matches 9 bases. V was clipped by 1 base and J by 5 bases; unmatched bases: 6. This CDR3 is built from 15 residues. The germline V gene has CDR1 LGHNA and CDR2 YNFKEQ.

The chain has TRBV7-9 and TRBJ2-1; D unclear. The CDR3 is made up of 13 amino acids. The germline CDR1 and CDR2 sequences are SEHNR and FQNEAQ (reference sequence). Trimming shortened V by 5 bases and J by 8 bases, and 13 bases separated the two germline ends. CDR3 region: CASSVITYYEQFF. In DNA form, the CDR3 reads TGTGCCAGCAGCGTAATTACGTATTATGAGCAGTTCTTC.

This chain joins TRBV10-3 and TRBJ2-3; D not resolved. Trimming left V 0 bases short and J 1 base short, with 5 bases between. The V gene's germline CDR1 is ENHRY and CDR2 SYGVKD. This CDR3 region has 14 residues. The DNA of the CDR3 is TGTGCCATCAGTGAGTCGGTTGGCACAGATACGCAGTATTTT. It encodes CAISESVGTDTQYF.

This chain uses TRBV5-1 with TRBJ2-7, with TRBD1 matching over 9 bases. The length of the CDR3 is 15 residues. The V segment lost 4 bases and the J segment 3 bases; nucleotides outside the gene matches: 8. Germline V lookup: CDR1 SGHRS, CDR2 YFSETQ. The CDR3 here is CASSDPGQGYYEQYF. CDR3 in DNA: TGCGCCAGCAGCGATCCGGGACAGGGATACTACGAGCAGTACTTC.

The chain links TRBV19 to TRBJ1-2, with D possibly matching TRBD1 (6 bases). CDR3 size: 15 residues. Germline-derived CDR1 and CDR2 are LNHDA and SQIVND (reference sequence). Trimming took 3 bases from V and 8 from J, leaving 19 bases between them. The CDR3 DNA sequence: TGTGCCAGTAGTATTTTTGGGGGCACCAAGGAGGGCTACACCTTC. Protein product: CASSIFGGTKEGYTF.

V usage is TRBV29-1 and J usage is TRBJ2-7, with D maybe TRBD1 (7 bases). V lost 1 base and J lost 3, with 13 bases in between. This CDR3 region has 14 residues. The germline V gene encodes CDR1 SQVTM and CDR2 ANQGSEA. The CDR3 is CSVEGGGGDYEQYF. Written as DNA, the CDR3 is TGCAGCGTTGAAGGTGGAGGGGGCGACTACGAGCAGTACTTC.

The V gene is TRBV7-9, the J gene TRBJ2-1; D call uncertain. CDR3 length equals 15 residues. Germline V gives CDR1 SEHNR, CDR2 FQNEAQ (reference sequence). The germline V and J ends were trimmed by 2 bases and 2 bases, with 10 bases remaining between them. For the CDR3, the DNA is TGTGCCAGCAGCTTAATCGGTCGGACCTACAATGAGCAGTTCTTC. It specifies CASSLIGRTYNEQFF.

CDR3 amino acids: CASSPLRTGGLGNGYTF. CDR3 in DNA: TGTGCCAGCAGTCCACTGAGGACAGGGGGACTTGGGAATGGCTACACCTTC. The V call is TRBV9, the J call TRBJ1-2, with 10 bases identical to TRBD1. This CDR3 has 17 amino acids. Germline lookup yields CDR1 SGDLS and CDR2 YYNGEE. Unmatched junction bases numbered 16, after V lost 5 bases and J lost 6 bases.

This clone turned up a few times. The chain is built from TRBV11-2 and TRBJ2-1, with 11 positions matching TRBD2. The CDR3 totals 16 residues. V dropped 5 bases and J dropped 4; count of bases not matched to a gene: 7. Germline V gene data show CDR1 as SGHAT and CDR2 as FQNNGV. CDR3 nucleotides: TGTGCCAGCAGCCTTACCGGGACTAGCGGATACAATGAGCAGTTCTTC. Amino acid sequence: CASSLTGTSGYNEQFF.

J is TRBJ1-2 and V is TRBV29-1; D is perhaps TRBD1 (5 bases). There are 14 residues in the CDR3. Germline V gene lookup returns CDR1 SQVTM and CDR2 ANQGSEA. Deletions cut 6 bases from V and 7 bases from J, with 21 bases between. CDR3 region: CSVPKGQGPAGYTF. In nucleotides, the CDR3 is TGCAGCGTCCCTAAGGGGCAGGGACCCGCTGGCTACACCTTC.

The table lists this clone with a few counts. This chain links TRBV5-6 with TRBJ2-3; 12 nucleotides agree with TRBD2. CDR3 length equals 18 residues. J gave up 2 bases and V 5 bases, and 12 bases lay outside the gene matches. The germline gives CDR1 SGHDT, CDR2 YYEEEE. CDR3 nucleotide sequence: TGTGCCAGCAGAGCTAGTACTAGCGGGGGGCTCGACACAGATACGCAGTATTTT. The encoded protein is CASRASTSGGLDTDTQYF. Full variable domain (rest looked up from reference TRBV5-6 and TRBJ2-3): DAGVTQSPTHLIKTRGQQVTLRCSPKSGHDTVSWYQQALGQGPQFIFQYYEEEERQRGNFPDRFSGHQFPNYSSELNVNALLLGDSALYLCASRASTSGGLDTDTQYFGPGTRLTVL.